This TCR beta chain was captured by sequencing in a study of CD8+ T cells in alopecia areata. Overall study context: Treatment comprised oral tofacitinib, 5 to 10 mg twice daily, in treated patients. Broader study findings: Both scalp clonality and the expanded CD8+ clones among the top 100 showed a significant decrease with tofacitinib. Numerous expanded lesional clones remained in scalp and blood during tofacitinib.

Treatment described: oral pan-JAK inhibitor, 5-10 mg twice daily. Lesional scalp punch biopsies and peripheral blood were collected from alopecia areata patients. The CDR3 sequence is 19 residues long. Germline V CDR1 and CDR2: SGHRS, YFSETQ. Trimming removed 1 base at V and 0 bases at J, with 19 bases between. cDNA serving as the sequencing template came from extracted, reverse transcribed RNA. Clones were sequenced by immunoSEQ multiplex PCR, and TCRdb holds only the in-frame ones, with some missing. In the table there are under 350,000 clones, nearly 60% of which are singletons. Details on this clone: What it recognizes is unknown.

The receptor was isolated from a human donor with alopecia areata. The gene calls are TRBV5-1 and TRBJ2-2, with D unresolved. The sample was CD4+ T cells sorted from blood, taken at week 24, from a patient treated with tofacitinib. The CDR3: CASSLPTAGQAANTGELFF. In nucleotides, the CDR3 is TGCGCCAGCAGCTTGCCAACCGCCGGGCAGGCCGCGAACACCGGGGAGCTGTTTTTT.